This TCR beta chain is from a study of T cells in Graves' hyperthyroidism and ophthalmopathy. Across the study: The authors collected peripheral blood at initial diagnosis, before any treatment.

Amplified TCR beta CDR3 regions derived from RNA transcripts. When the TCR CDR3 underwent first-round RT-PCR, the HTBI primer set was used. TCRdb re-derived calls from the multiplex PCR reads in MiXCR, one entry per CDR3 protein. Counted here are about 560,000 distinct CDR3 sequences, approximately 14% occurring once; the ten biggest clones make up about 14%. V lost 6 bases to trimming and J lost 4 bases, with 12 bases between them. Germline CDR1 is SNHLY and CDR2 is FYNNEI. The CDR3 covers 13 residues. This clonotype was seen repeatedly, ten times or more. Its antigen is not identified. PBMCs were sourced from more than 9 ml fresh peripheral blood. The study, taken as a whole, reports: Ophthalmopathy stood apart from stable hyperthyroidism in a 13 V-J model. Onset of ophthalmopathy came a median 6.5 months after the model predicted it.

This TCR derives from a woman in her 40s with Graves' hyperthyroidism. This rearrangement joins TRBV2 to TRBJ2-5; D ambiguous. The source material was blood. In nucleotides, the CDR3 is TGTGCCAGCAGGGCTGGAGTGGTAGAGACCCAGTACTTC. Its protein is CASRAGVVETQYF.